The T cell receptor beta chain under discussion was sequenced for a study of blood T cells in healthy people across ages (dated by TCRdb to between 2015 and 2017). Describing the broader study: In model experiments, template switching captured roughly one uniquely barcoded TCR beta cDNA molecule for every two T cells. Using deep sequencing normalized with unique cDNA molecular identifiers, the study measured how TCR beta repertoire diversity changes with age. Four age groups were formed from the donors: young (average approximately 15 years), middle-aged (approximately 40), aged (62) and long-lived (around 82). To avoid experimental bias, donors of different ages were spread randomly across the sequencing lanes. Two additional independent replicas of 1 million unique cDNA reads from the same blood draw were analyzed for two donors (one aged 18 to 29 and one aged 80 or older). What the study reported, not specific to this receptor: Because the CMV infection status of the donors was unknown, age-related changes in expanded clonotypes may potentially have been confounded. Observed TCR beta diversity correlated strongly with the percentage of naive T cells measured by flow cytometry. Estimates of total diversity based on one million sequenced T cells were considered lower bounds and underestimates. Compared with the aged group, the long-lived group had more naive CD4+ T cells, fewer expanded clones and increased TCR diversity, a pattern suggesting age selection. Observed TCR beta diversity per million T cells fell roughly linearly with age, and a significant reduction was already apparent by age around 40. Bulk unsorted PBMC profiling prevented conclusive comparison of naive and antigen-experienced compartments.

The method was 5' RACE. A second PCR of about 6 to 11 cycles was run with a J-beta primer mix and a sample-barcoded 5' primer. A unique molecular identifier was introduced onto each TCR beta cDNA molecule by a template-switch 5' adaptor carrying 12 random nucleotides. Each sample yielded at least 2.5 million CDR3-containing paired-end reads. First-strand cDNA synthesis was performed from all RNA using the Mint cDNA synthesis kit, with priming by a TRBC-specific oligonucleotide. Following uracil-DNA glycosylase treatment, all cDNA underwent a first 18-cycle PCR with the universal primers M1SS and BC2_uni_R. Per the authors' processing: For normalization, 1 million high-quality reads were randomly selected from each sample, with every read carrying a distinct molecular identifier. Reads sharing molecular identifiers were discarded rather than binned into consensus sequences. MiTCR, set to a Q25 quality threshold and the strictest error-elimination algorithm, was used for CDR3 identification, clonotype clustering and error correction. Lower-bound total TCR beta diversity was estimated with a nonparametric unseen species model using Euler transformation. In TCRdb, the public reads were trimmed at Q25 with fastp and aligned with MiXCR, with productive beta chains retained. A single entry per CDR3 protein holds the most common genes and DNA from its merged rows. Here the V and J calls rest on TCRdb's processing, not on the authors' analysis. This sample holds over 1,500,000 distinct CDR3 sequences; 35% to 50% were observed only once. The top ten clonotypes cover 23% of the sample.

The donors were around 39 Caucasian individuals from Russia, aged roughly 6 to 90 years, who were systemically healthy. Each donor gave ten milliliters of peripheral blood, collected into EDTA-treated Vacutainer tubes. Ficoll-Paque density-gradient centrifugation was used to isolate PBMCs, with at least 7 million per sample. Trizol reagent was used to extract total RNA from PBMCs, with at least 5 micrograms per sample. The percentages of naive CD45RAhigh/CD27high T cells were determined by flow cytometry on a PBMC aliquot from every donor. Remarks on this clonotype: What antigen it recognizes has not been identified. No base qualities exist here, and no much larger clone lies one base off it.

What was sequenced was blood. This TCR came from a human donor in good health.

The sequenced DNA: TGTGCCAGCAGCCGCCCGACAGGGAATGAAGGCTACACCTTC. This translates into CASSRPTGNEGYTF. The V and J genes are TRBV6-5 and TRBJ1-2, with TRBD1 matching 7 junction bases. For this chain, trimming is 6 bases at the V end and 8 bases at the J end, and the number of junction bases without a gene match is 12. The CDR3 sequence holds 14 residues, the cysteine and phenylalanine included. Kept here is only the CDR3 DNA, which spans 42 bases and is read in frame from base 1. CDR1 MNHEY and CDR2 SVGAGI were looked up in the germline V gene.